In its sample, the clone carrying this TCR beta chain was seen a few times. Its target is unknown. The sample originates from a study of CD8 T cells in ankylosing spondylitis. Study-level results: Seemingly distinctive of ankylosing spondylitis blood was a TCR beta motif formed by eight highly homologous variants.

TCRdb processed the 5' RACE reads anew with MiXCR; each CDR3 protein has one entry. This repertoire shows 250,000 to 350,000 distinct CDR3 sequences, under 8.5% found once; its top ten account for about 14%. Sequenced: blood, either unsorted or a sorted T cell fraction (not recorded which). The origin of this receptor is a male donor with ankylosing spondylitis.

The CDR3 protein is CASSFYTNTEAFF. The CDR3 DNA follows: TGCGCCAGCAGCTTCTACACGAACACTGAAGCTTTCTTT. The V gene is TRBV5-1, the J gene TRBJ1-1; D gene ambiguous. Trimming shortened V by 2 bases and J by 1 base, and 6 bases separated the two germline ends. CDR1 and CDR2 (germline): SGHRS, YFSETQ. The CDR3 covers 13 residues.